This entry lists 24 T cell receptor beta chains sequenced from one sample in a study of blood T cell repertoires in COVID-19. Sequenced by immunoSEQ multiplex PCR; TCRdb stores in-frame clones only, minus some. The repertoire holds roughly 40,000 clones, about 76% seen once, with approximately 7.7% in the top ten. Sequenced sample: peripheral blood. These receptors all come from a man in his 70s with active or convalescent COVID-19.

The chain combines TRBV3-1 (or the pseudogene TRBV3-2) with TRBJ1-5; D is possibly TRBD1 (6 bases). This CDR3 contains 15 residues. With 1 base removed from V and 7 bases from J, the gap between germline ends came to 14 bases. Germline values: CDR1 LGHDT, CDR2 YNNKEL (reference sequence). Here the CDR3 DNA reads TGTGCCAGCAGCCAAGGAACAGGGTTAGCCCAGCCCCAGCATTTT. This sequence encodes CASSQGTGLAQPQHF.

V is TRBV11-2 and J is TRBJ2-7; D possibly corresponds to TRBD2 (6 bases). The CDR3 runs 13 residues. V shed 1 base and J shed 4 bases, with 8 bases lying between them. The germline V gene encodes CDR1 SGHAT and CDR2 FQNNGV. DNA for the CDR3: TGTGCCAGCAGCTTAGGGGGGGAGTACGAGCAGTACTTC. Encoded protein: CASSLGGEYEQYF. Full variable domain (outside the CDR3, taken from reference TRBV11-2 and TRBJ2-7): EAGVAQSPRYKIIEKRQSVAFWCNPISGHATLYWYQQILGQGPKLLIQFQNNGVVDDSQLPKDRFSAERLKGVDSTLKIQPAKLEDSAVYLCASSLGGEYEQYFGPGTRLTVT.

The chain uses TRBV20-1 and TRBJ2-1; maybe TRBD2 (7 bases). This CDR3 spans 14 amino acids. Germline V gene lookup returns CDR1 DFQATT and CDR2 SNEGSKA (reference sequence). V lost 3 bases to trimming and J lost 2 bases, with 11 bases between them. CDR3 bases: TGCAGTGCTAGTAGGGGGGGCCCCTACAATGAGCAGTTCTTC. This encodes CSASRGGPYNEQFF.

The chain uses TRBV5-1 and TRBJ1-4; D may be TRBD1 (6 bases). The CDR3 extends over 14 amino acids. V was shortened by 7 bases and J by 5 bases, with 15 bases between the two germline ends. CDR1 SGHRS and CDR2 YFSETQ come from the germline V gene. CDR3 nucleotide sequence: TGCGCCAGCGGGGGCGGGGGATACAATGAAAAACTGTTTTTT. This sequence encodes CASGGGGYNEKLFF.

The chain couples TRBV19 to TRBJ2-7; 7 bases match TRBD1. Germline CDR1 LNHDA, CDR2 SQIVND (reference sequence). J gave up 5 bases and V 6 bases, and 13 bases lay outside the gene matches. The CDR3 runs 15 residues. The CDR3 DNA sequence: TGTGCCAGTAGATCACGAACCGGGACAGAAGACGAGCAGTACTTC. The encoded protein is CASRSRTGTEDEQYF.

V usage is TRBV11-3 and J usage is TRBJ2-5; 10 bases fit TRBD2. V was pared by 1 base and J by 5 bases, with 10 bases of the junction left unmatched. Germline CDR1 and CDR2: SGHNT and YENEEA. The CDR3 has 17 amino acids. The CDR3, as DNA: TGTGCCAGCAGCTTAGGGTCTAGCGGGGGAGCTGGGGAGACCCAGTACTTC. Its protein is CASSLGSSGGAGETQYF. The entire variable domain, with the rest obtained from reference TRBV11-3 and TRBJ2-5, is as follows: EAGVVQSPRYKIIEKKQPVAFWCNPISGHNTLYWYLQNLGQGPELLIRYENEEAVDDSQLPKDRFSAERLKGVDSTLKIQPAELGDSAVYLCASSLGSSGGAGETQYFGPGTRLLVL.

The V gene is TRBV4-1, the J gene TRBJ1-4; perhaps TRBD1 as D (5 bases). The CDR3 is made up of 16 amino acids. The germline V gene encodes CDR1 MGHRA and CDR2 YSYEKL. The V end lost 1 base, the J end lost 6 bases, and 15 bases lay between the germline ends. The CDR3: CASSQARGTRDEKLFF. DNA for the CDR3: TGCGCCAGCAGCCAAGCCCGAGGGACTCGGGATGAAAAACTGTTTTTT.

This chain uses TRBV5-6 with TRBJ1-3; D not certain. The CDR3 runs 13 residues. CDR1 and CDR2 (germline): SGHDT, YYEEEE. Trimming stripped 2 bases from V and 0 bases from J, with 3 bases between. CDR3 region: CASSFSSGNTIYF. The CDR3 DNA sequence: TGTGCCAGCAGCTTCTCCTCTGGAAACACCATATATTTT.

The chain joins TRBV11-2 to TRBJ2-1, with 9 bases identical to TRBD1. Germline CDR1 and CDR2: SGHAT and FQNNGV. After removal of 7 bases from V and 4 bases from J, the junction contained 8 bases not matched to a gene. CDR3 length: 15 amino acids. CDR3 bases: TGTGCCAGCACCCTAACAGGGGGCAGGTACAATGAGCAGTTCTTC. The encoded protein is CASTLTGGRYNEQFF.

V gene TRBV6-5 combines with J gene TRBJ1-2, with D unresolved. V lost 4 bases to trimming and J lost 6 bases, with 12 bases between them. This CDR3 region has 13 residues. Germline-derived CDR1 and CDR2 are MNHEY and SVGAGI. CDR3 residues: CASSSETKNGYTF. For the CDR3, the DNA is TGTGCCAGCAGTTCGGAGACGAAGAATGGCTACACCTTC.

The chain combines TRBV1 with TRBJ2-3; the D call in the table, TRBD2, was not verified against the DNA. TRBV1 is a recognized pseudogene. This CDR3 comprises 14 residues. For the CDR3, the DNA is TGCACCAGCAGCCAACCCCGCCGGGCAGATACGCAGTATTTT. Protein product: CTSSQPRRADTQYF.

The table lists this clone with a few counts. The chain couples TRBV5-1 to TRBJ2-5, with D possibly matching TRBD2 (5 bases). Germline V gene data show CDR1 as SGHRS and CDR2 as YFSETQ. The CDR3 extends over 14 amino acids. Trimming stripped 0 bases from V and 3 bases from J, with 9 bases between. CDR3 DNA sequence: TGCGCCAGCAGCTTGGCCGGAGCGGAAGAGACCCAGTACTTC. This translates into CASSLAGAEETQYF. The complete variable domain, with remaining parts taken from reference TRBV5-1 and TRBJ2-5, reads KAGVTQTPRYLIKTRGQQVTLSCSPISGHRSVSWYQQTPGQGLQFLFEYFSETQRNKGNFPGRFSGRQFSNSRSEMNVSTLELGDSALYLCASSLAGAEETQYFGPGTRLLVL.

This CDR3 reads CASSQTASDTQYF. CDR3 in DNA: TGCGCCAGCAGCCAGACCGCTAGTGATACGCAGTATTTT. The chain joins TRBV4-1 to TRBJ2-3; D is ambiguous. V lost 3 bases and J lost 6, with 10 bases in between. Germline CDR1 and CDR2: MGHRA and YSYEKL. This CDR3 comprises 13 residues.

This clone was detected a few times. The CDR3 nucleotides read TGCGCCAGTATAAAAGGAGAAGCGGGGTTAACTGAGCAGTTCTTC. It specifies CASIKGEAGLTEQFF. The J gene is TRBJ2-1, the V gene TRBV5-1; 7 bases map to TRBD2. The length of the CDR3 is 15 residues. The V gene's germline CDR1 is SGHRS and CDR2 YFSETQ. The junction had 17 bases not matched to a gene; V was cut back by 8 bases and J by 9 bases.

V usage is TRBV2 and J usage is TRBJ1-6; 8 positions match TRBD1. Germline V gives CDR1 SNHLY, CDR2 FYNNEI. The CDR3 extends over 14 amino acids. J gave up 10 bases and V 7 bases, and 9 bases lay outside the gene matches. CDR3 in amino acids: CASNQQGENSPLHF. The CDR3 region has the DNA TGTGCCAGCAACCAACAGGGGGAAAACTCACCCCTCCACTTT.

This clone appeared once. The rearrangement joins TRBV2 to TRBJ2-7; 14 bases fit TRBD2. This CDR3 is built from 15 residues. From germline, CDR1 is SNHLY and CDR2 FYNNEI. V lost 5 bases to trimming and J lost 3 bases; unmatched junction nucleotides: 3. CDR3: CASSRGTSGGYEQYF. The CDR3 DNA sequence: TGTGCCAGCAGTCGAGGGACTAGCGGGGGCTACGAGCAGTACTTC. Combining the CDR3 with reference TRBV2 and TRBJ2-7 gives the whole variable domain EPEVTQTPSHQVTQMGQEVILRCVPISNHLYFYWYRQILGQKVEFLVSFYNNEISEKSEIFDDQFSVERPDGSNFTLKIRSTKLEDSAMYFCASSRGTSGGYEQYFGPGTRLTVT.

The rearrangement uses TRBV11-2 and TRBJ2-5; TRBD2 aligns across 8 bases. Unmatched junction bases numbered 13, after V lost 5 bases and J lost 5 bases. The CDR3 extends over 16 amino acids. CDR1 and CDR2 (germline): SGHAT, FQNNGV. The CDR3 region is CASSVGALAGYETQYF. For the CDR3, the DNA is TGTGCCAGCAGCGTAGGCGCCTTAGCGGGGTATGAGACCCAGTACTTC. The full variable domain, completed using reference TRBV11-2 and TRBJ2-5, is EAGVAQSPRYKIIEKRQSVAFWCNPISGHATLYWYQQILGQGPKLLIQFQNNGVVDDSQLPKDRFSAERLKGVDSTLKIQPAKLEDSAVYLCASSVGALAGYETQYFGPGTRLLVL.

The V and J genes are TRBV19 and TRBJ1-6; TRBD1 might be the D (6 bases). The CDR3 is 13 amino acids. V was cut by 5 bases and J by 7 bases, with 9 bases left in between. Per germline, CDR1 LNHDA and CDR2 SQIVND (reference sequence). In DNA, the CDR3 is TGTGCCAGTAGTGGAACAGGGAATTCACCCCTCCACTTT. This gives the protein CASSGTGNSPLHF. Full variable domain (outside the CDR3, taken from reference TRBV19 and TRBJ1-6): DGGITQSPKYLFRKEGQNVTLSCEQNLNHDAMYWYRQDPGQGLRLIYYSQIVNDFQKGDIAEGYSVSREKKESFPLTVTSAQKNPTAFYLCASSGTGNSPLHFGNGTRLTVT.

The chain couples TRBV25-1 to TRBJ1-6, with D unclear. This CDR3 region has 13 residues. Germline values: CDR1 MGHDK, CDR2 SYGVNS. V lost 8 bases, J lost 7 bases, and 12 bases lay in between. The CDR3 is CASCRGSNSPLHF. The CDR3 DNA sequence: TGTGCCAGCTGTCGCGGTTCGAATTCACCCCTCCACTTT.

The chain joins TRBV28 to TRBJ2-5, with 11 positions matching TRBD2. The CDR3 contains 15 residues. CDR1 is MDHEN, CDR2 SYDVKM, per germline. The ends lost 5 bases at V and 2 bases at J; junction bases unmatched: 4. CDR3 nucleotides: TGTGCCAGCAGTCGGCTAGCGGGGGGACAAGAGACCCAGTACTTC. Encoded protein: CASSRLAGGQETQYF. Variable domain in full (rest from reference TRBV28 and TRBJ2-5): DVKVTQSSRYLVKRTGEKVFLECVQDMDHENMFWYRQDPGLGLRLIYFSYDVKMKEKGDIPEGYSVSREKKERFSLILESASTNQTSMYLCASSRLAGGQETQYFGPGTRLLVL.

This clone appeared a single time. The chain uses TRBV21-1 and TRBJ1-6; the D call of TRBD1 is as the table states it, not checked on the DNA. TRBV21-1 is recorded as a pseudogene. This CDR3 is 15 amino acids long. CDR3 amino acids: CASSTHTGYHSPLHF. In nucleotides, the CDR3 is TGTGCCAGCAGCACGCATACAGGGTACCATTCACCCCTCCACTTT.

The V call is TRBV6-1, the J call TRBJ2-7, with D hard to call. CDR1 is MNHNS, CDR2 SASEGT, per germline. This CDR3 comprises 14 residues. V lost 2 bases and J 3 bases, leaving 11 bases between the germline ends. CDR3 bases: TGTGCCAGCAGTGAAAGCCGGGTCTTCTACGAGCAGTACTTC. Translated, it gives CASSESRVFYEQYF.

This chain connects TRBV28 to TRBJ2-1, with D possibly being TRBD2 (6 bases). Germline V gene sequence: CDR1 MDHEN, CDR2 SYDVKM. There are 14 residues in the CDR3. The ends were cut back, 5 bases at V and 8 bases at J, with 16 bases in the middle. CDR3 region: CASSPHTSLHEQFF. The CDR3 bases are TGTGCCAGCAGTCCCCATACTAGCTTGCATGAGCAGTTCTTC.

The rearrangement joins TRBV27 to TRBJ1-6, with D perhaps TRBD1 (6 bases). Trimming removed 4 bases from V and 3 bases from J, with 10 bases in between. The CDR3 has 15 residues. In germline, CDR1 is MNHEY, CDR2 SMNVEV (reference sequence). This chain's CDR3 is CASSSPTGYNSPLHF. The CDR3 DNA is TGTGCCAGCAGTTCGCCGACAGGCTATAATTCACCCCTCCACTTT.